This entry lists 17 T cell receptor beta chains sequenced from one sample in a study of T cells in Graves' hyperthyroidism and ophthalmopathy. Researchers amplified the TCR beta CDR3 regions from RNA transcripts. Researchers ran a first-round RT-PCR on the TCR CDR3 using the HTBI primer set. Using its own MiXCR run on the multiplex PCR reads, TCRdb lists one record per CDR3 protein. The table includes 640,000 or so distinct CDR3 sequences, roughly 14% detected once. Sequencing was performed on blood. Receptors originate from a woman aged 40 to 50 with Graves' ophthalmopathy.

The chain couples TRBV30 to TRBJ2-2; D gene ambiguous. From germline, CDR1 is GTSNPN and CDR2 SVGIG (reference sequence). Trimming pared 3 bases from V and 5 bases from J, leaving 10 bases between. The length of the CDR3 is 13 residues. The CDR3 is CAWSEEHTGELFF. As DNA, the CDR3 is TGTGCCTGGAGCGAGGAACATACCGGGGAGCTGTTTTTT.

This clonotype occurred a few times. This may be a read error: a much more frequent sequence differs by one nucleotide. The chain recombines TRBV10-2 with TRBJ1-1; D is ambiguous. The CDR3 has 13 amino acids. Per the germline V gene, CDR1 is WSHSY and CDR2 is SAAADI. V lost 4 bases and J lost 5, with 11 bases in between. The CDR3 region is CASSVSDRTEAFF. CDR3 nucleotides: TGCGCCAGCAGTGTTAGCGATAGGACTGAAGCTTTCTTT.

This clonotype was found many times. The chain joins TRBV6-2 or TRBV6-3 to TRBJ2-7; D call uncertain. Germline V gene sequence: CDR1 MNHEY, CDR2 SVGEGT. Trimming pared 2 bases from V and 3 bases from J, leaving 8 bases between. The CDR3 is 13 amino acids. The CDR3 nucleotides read TGTGCCAGCAGTTACGAGTCCAACTACGAGCAGTACTTC. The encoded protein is CASSYESNYEQYF.

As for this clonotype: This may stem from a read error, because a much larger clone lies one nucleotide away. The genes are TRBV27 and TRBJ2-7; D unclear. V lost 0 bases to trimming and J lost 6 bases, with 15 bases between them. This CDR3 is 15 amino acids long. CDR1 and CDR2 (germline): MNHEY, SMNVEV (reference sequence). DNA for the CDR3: TGTGCCAGCAGTTTATCCAGGTTTACGATTAGCGAGCAGTACTTC. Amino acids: CASSLSRFTISEQYF.

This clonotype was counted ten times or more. CDR3 coding DNA: TGTGCCAGCACCGGACAGGGAACCTACGAGCAGTACTTC. This sequence encodes CASTGQGTYEQYF. The J gene is TRBJ2-7, the V gene TRBV28; 8 positions match TRBD1. With V trimmed by 7 bases and J by 2 bases, 4 bases remained unmatched. Looked up from germline, CDR1 is MDHEN and CDR2 is SYDVKM. The CDR3 totals 13 residues.

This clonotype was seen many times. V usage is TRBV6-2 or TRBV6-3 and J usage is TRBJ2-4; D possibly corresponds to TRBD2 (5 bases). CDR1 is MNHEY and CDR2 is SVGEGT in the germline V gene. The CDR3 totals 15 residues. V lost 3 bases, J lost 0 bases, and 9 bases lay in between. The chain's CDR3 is CASSYDGIAKNIQYF. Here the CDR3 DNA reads TGTGCCAGCAGTTATGACGGGATAGCCAAAAACATTCAGTACTTC.

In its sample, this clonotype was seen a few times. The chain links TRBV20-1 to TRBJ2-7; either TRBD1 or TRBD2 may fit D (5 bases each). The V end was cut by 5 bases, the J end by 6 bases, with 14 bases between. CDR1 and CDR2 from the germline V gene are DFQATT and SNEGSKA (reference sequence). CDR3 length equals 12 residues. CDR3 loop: CSAARDGFEQYF. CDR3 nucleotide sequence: TGCAGTGCTGCCAGGGACGGGTTCGAGCAGTACTTC.

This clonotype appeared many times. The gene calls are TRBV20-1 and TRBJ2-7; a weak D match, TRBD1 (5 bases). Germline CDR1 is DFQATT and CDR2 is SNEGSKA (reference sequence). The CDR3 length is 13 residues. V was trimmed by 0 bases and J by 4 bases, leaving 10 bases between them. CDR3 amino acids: CSARDPGPYEQYF. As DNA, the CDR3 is TGCAGTGCTAGAGATCCAGGGCCATACGAGCAGTACTTC.

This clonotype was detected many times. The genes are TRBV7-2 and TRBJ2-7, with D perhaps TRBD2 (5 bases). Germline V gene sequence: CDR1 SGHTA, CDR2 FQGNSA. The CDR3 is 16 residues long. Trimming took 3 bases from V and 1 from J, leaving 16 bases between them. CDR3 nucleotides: TGTGCCAGCAGCTTGGCTTCGAGCGGACCTTCCTACGAGCAGTACTTC. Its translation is CASSLASSGPSYEQYF.

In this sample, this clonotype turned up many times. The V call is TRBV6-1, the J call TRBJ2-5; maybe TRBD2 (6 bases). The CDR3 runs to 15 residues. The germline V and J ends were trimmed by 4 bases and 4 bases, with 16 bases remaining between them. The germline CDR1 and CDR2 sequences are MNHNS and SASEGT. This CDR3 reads CASSAQVAGGETQYF. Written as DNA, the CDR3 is TGTGCCAGCAGTGCGCAGGTGGCCGGGGGAGAGACCCAGTACTTC.

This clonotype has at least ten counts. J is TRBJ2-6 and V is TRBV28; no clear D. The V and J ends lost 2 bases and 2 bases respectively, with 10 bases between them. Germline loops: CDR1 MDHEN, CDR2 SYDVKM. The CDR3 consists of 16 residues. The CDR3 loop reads CASSLAADPGANVLTF. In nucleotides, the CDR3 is TGTGCCAGCAGTTTAGCAGCTGACCCTGGGGCCAACGTCCTGACTTTC.

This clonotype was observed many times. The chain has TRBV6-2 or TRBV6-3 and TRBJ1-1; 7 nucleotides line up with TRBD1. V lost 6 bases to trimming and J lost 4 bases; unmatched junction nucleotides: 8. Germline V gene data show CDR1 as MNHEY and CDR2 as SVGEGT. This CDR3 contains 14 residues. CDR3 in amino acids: CASSVPTGVTEAFF. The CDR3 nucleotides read TGTGCCAGCAGCGTCCCTACAGGGGTCACTGAAGCTTTCTTT.

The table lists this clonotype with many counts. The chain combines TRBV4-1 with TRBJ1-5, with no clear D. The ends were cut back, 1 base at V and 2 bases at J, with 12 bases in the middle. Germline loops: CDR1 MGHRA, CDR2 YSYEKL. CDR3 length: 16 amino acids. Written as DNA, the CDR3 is TGCGCCAGCAGCCAAGCCGTACGGAGAGGCAATCAGCCCCAGCATTTT. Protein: CASSQAVRRGNQPQHF.

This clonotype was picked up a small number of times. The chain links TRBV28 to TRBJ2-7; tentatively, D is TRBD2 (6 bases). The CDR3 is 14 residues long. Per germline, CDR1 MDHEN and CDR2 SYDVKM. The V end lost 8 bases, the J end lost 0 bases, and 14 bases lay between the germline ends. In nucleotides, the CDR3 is TGTGCCAGCGGAGGGAGATCACCCTCCTACGAGCAGTACTTC. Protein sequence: CASGGRSPSYEQYF.

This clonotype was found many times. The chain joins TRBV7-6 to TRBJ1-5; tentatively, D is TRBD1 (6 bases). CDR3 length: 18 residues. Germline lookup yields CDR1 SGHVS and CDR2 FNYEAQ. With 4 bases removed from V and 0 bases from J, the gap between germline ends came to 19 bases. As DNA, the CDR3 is TGTGCCAGCAGCTCGGCGTTAGGGGGGGATTATAGCAATCAGCCCCAGCATTTT. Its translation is CASSSALGGDYSNQPQHF.

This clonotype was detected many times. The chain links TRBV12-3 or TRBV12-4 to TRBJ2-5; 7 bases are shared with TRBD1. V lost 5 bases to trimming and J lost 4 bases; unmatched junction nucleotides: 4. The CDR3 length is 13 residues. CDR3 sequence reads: CASSRGGRETQYF. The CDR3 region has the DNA TGTGCCAGCAGTCGAGGGGGCCGAGAGACCCAGTACTTC.

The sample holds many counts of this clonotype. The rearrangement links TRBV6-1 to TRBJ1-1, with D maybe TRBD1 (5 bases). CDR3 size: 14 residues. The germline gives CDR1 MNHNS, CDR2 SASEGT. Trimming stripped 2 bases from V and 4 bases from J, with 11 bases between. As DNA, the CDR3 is TGTGCCAGCAGTGAACTGCGGAGGGGCACTGAAGCTTTCTTT. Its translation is CASSELRRGTEAFF.